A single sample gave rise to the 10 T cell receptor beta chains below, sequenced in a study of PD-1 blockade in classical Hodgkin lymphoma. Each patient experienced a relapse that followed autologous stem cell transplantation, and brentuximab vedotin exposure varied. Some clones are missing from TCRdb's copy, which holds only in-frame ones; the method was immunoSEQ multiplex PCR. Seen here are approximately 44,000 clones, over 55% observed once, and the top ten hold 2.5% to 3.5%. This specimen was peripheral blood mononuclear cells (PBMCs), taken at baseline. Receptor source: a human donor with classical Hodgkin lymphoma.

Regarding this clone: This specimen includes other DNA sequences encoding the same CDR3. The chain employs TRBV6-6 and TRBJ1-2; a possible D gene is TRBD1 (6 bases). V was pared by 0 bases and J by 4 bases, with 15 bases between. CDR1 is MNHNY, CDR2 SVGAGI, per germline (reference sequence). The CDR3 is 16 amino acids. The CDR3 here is CASSYSDRITVYGYTF. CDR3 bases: TGTGCCAGCAGTTACTCGGACAGAATCACCGTCTATGGCTACACCTTC.

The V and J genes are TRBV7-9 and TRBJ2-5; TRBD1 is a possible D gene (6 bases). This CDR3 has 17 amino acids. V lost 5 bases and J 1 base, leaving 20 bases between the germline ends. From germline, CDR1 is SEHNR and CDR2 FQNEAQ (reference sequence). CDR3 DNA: TGTGCCAGCAGCCCGGATTCGAGAAACAGGGCCCAAGAGACCCAGTACTTC. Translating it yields CASSPDSRNRAQETQYF.

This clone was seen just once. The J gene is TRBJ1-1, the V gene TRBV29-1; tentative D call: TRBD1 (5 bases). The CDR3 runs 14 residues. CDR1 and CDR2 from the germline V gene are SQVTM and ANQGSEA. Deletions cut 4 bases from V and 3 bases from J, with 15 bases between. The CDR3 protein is CSVGDGGWYTEAFF. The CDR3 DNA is TGCAGCGTTGGGGACGGTGGCTGGTACACTGAAGCTTTCTTT.

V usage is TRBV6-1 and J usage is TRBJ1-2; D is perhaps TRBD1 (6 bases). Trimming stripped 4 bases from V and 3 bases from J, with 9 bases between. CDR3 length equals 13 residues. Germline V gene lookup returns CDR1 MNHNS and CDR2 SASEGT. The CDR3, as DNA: TGTGCCAGCAGTGTTGGGGGCGACTATGGCTACACCTTC. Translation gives CASSVGGDYGYTF.

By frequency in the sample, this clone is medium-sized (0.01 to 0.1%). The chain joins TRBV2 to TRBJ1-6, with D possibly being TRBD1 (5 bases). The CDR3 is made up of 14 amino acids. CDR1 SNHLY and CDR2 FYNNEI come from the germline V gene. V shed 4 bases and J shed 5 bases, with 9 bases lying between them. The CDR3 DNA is TGTGCCAGCAGTGGGTCAGGGAATAATTCACCCCTCCACTTT. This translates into CASSGSGNNSPLHF.

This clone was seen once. The DNA of the CDR3 is TGTGCCAGCAGCTTACTACAGGGGCCCGGGGAGCTGTTTTTT. Encoded protein: CASSLLQGPGELFF. The genes are TRBV11-1 and TRBJ2-2; 7 positions match TRBD1. With V trimmed by 2 bases and J by 6 bases, 3 bases remained unmatched. This CDR3 region has 14 residues. CDR1 is SGHAT, CDR2 FQDESV, per germline (reference sequence). The whole variable domain, remainder taken from reference TRBV11-1 and TRBJ2-2, is EAEVAQSPRYKITEKSQAVAFWCDPISGHATLYWYRQILGQGPELLVQFQDESVVDDSQLPKDRFSAERLKGVDSTLKIQPAELGDSAMYLCASSLLQGPGELFFGEGSRLTVL.

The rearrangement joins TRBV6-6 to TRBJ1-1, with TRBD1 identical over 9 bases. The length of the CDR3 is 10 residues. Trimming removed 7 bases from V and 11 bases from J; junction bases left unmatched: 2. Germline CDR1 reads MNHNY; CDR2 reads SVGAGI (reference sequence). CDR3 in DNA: TGTGCCAGCAACGGACAGGGGGCTTTCTTT. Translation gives CASNGQGAFF.

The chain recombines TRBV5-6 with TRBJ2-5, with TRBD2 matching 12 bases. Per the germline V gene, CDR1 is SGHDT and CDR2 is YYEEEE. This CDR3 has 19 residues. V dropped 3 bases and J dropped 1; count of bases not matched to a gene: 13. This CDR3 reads CASSSLKEGTSGFQETQYF. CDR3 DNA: TGTGCCAGCAGCTCCTTAAAGGAAGGGACTAGCGGGTTCCAAGAGACCCAGTACTTC.

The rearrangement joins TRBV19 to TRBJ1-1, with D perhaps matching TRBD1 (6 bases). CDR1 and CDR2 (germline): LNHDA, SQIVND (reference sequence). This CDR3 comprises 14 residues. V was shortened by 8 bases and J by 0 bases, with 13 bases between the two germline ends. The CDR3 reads CASGMDSMNTEAFF. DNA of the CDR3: TGTGCCAGTGGAATGGACAGTATGAACACTGAAGCTTTCTTT.

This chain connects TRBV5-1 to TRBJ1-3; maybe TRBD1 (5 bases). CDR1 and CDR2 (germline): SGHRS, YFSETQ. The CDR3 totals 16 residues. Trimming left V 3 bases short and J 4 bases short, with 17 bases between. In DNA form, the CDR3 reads TGCGCCAGCAGCTATTTTTCCAGGGATCCCGGAAACACCATATATTTT. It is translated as CASSYFSRDPGNTIYF.